This T cell receptor beta chain was recorded in a study of blood T cell repertoires in COVID-19. Only in-frame clones appear in the TCRdb table, and some are missing; sequencing was by immunoSEQ multiplex PCR. There are more than 120,000 clones in the sample; roughly 87% occur only once, and 0.9% to 0.95% lies in the top ten. Trimming shortened V by 4 bases and J by 3 bases, and 13 bases separated the two germline ends. The CDR3 is 14 amino acids. The germline V gene has CDR1 SGHRS and CDR2 YFSETQ. A single count supports this clone. The receptor was isolated from a woman between 50 and 59 years old with acute or convalescent COVID-19. Sample: peripheral blood. The chain couples TRBV5-1 to TRBJ1-1, with a possible D match to TRBD1 (5 bases). The CDR3 loop reads CASSPRDSYTEAFF. Here the CDR3 DNA reads TGCGCCAGCAGCCCTAGGGACTCTTACACTGAAGCTTTCTTT.